Presented here are 29 T cell receptor beta chains from one specimen sequenced in a study of human T cells and chemical hapten exposure. From the RACE reads, TCRdb called clonotypes with MiXCR, one entry per CDR3 protein. Of 95,000 to 150,000 distinct CDR3 sequences listed, about 10% are singletons. Time point meaning: patch test 3, about 24 weeks after DPC sensitization. The treatment: therapeutic diphenylcyclopropenone sensitization with weekly scalp DPC. The specimen was whole blood, collected in connection with sensitization to the hapten diphenylcyclopropenone (DPC). The origin of the receptors is a woman in her forties or fifties with alopecia areata. Some clones in this sample may be carry-over from other donors' samples.

This clonotype was seen only a few times. The chain is built from TRBV12-3 or TRBV12-4 and TRBJ1-6; weak D call: TRBD1 (6 bases). The CDR3 loop spans 13 amino acids. V lost 8 bases to trimming and J lost 10 bases, with 15 bases between them. The CDR3 loop is CASSAGVGSPLHF. For the CDR3, the DNA is TGTGCCAGCTCCGCAGGGGTAGGCTCACCCCTCCACTTT.

This clonotype was detected only a few times. The V gene is TRBV29-1, the J gene TRBJ1-2; D gene uncertain. Germline CDR1 reads SQVTM; CDR2 reads ANQGSEA. The germline V and J ends were trimmed by 7 bases and 4 bases, with 13 bases remaining between them. The CDR3 is made up of 12 amino acids. CDR3 coding DNA: TGCAGCGCCGACGATCCAGGCTATGGCTACACCTTC. Residues: CSADDPGYGYTF.

The chain has TRBV4-2 and TRBJ2-6; maybe TRBD2 (6 bases). This CDR3 contains 17 residues. Germline V gene data show CDR1 as LGHNA and CDR2 as YNFKEQ. V lost 1 base and J 5 bases, leaving 15 bases between the germline ends. The CDR3 loop is CASSQVQSGVRANVLTF. CDR3 bases: TGTGCCAGCAGCCAAGTTCAGTCGGGGGTCCGGGCCAACGTCCTGACTTTC.

The genes are TRBV27 and TRBJ2-7; a possible D gene is TRBD1 (5 bases). Trimming removed 0 bases at V and 3 bases at J, with 12 bases between. Per the germline V gene, CDR1 is MNHEY and CDR2 is SMNVEV (reference sequence). The CDR3 has 15 amino acids. The CDR3 here is CASSLSSQGYYEQYF. Here the CDR3 DNA reads TGTGCCAGCAGTTTATCGAGTCAGGGATACTACGAGCAGTACTTC.

In its sample, this clonotype was seen many times. This chain joins TRBV9 and TRBJ2-5; 10 positions agree with TRBD2. The V gene end was trimmed by 2 bases and the J gene end by 4 bases; junction bases not matched to a gene: 5. There are 15 residues in the CDR3. In germline, CDR1 is SGDLS, CDR2 YYNGEE. The CDR3: CASSVSGRASETQYF. CDR3 bases: TGTGCCAGCAGCGTCAGCGGGAGGGCGTCAGAGACCCAGTACTTC.

The sample holds many counts of this clonotype. J is TRBJ2-3 and V is TRBV6-5; 8 bases agree with TRBD2. Germline CDR1 is MNHEY and CDR2 is SVGAGI. CDR3 length equals 15 residues. J was trimmed by 3 bases and V by 6 bases; bases with no gene match: 8. CDR3 sequence: CASSRAGVGTDTQYF. Written as DNA, the CDR3 is TGTGCCAGCAGCCGAGCGGGAGTTGGTACAGATACGCAGTATTTT.

This clonotype has just a few counts. The gene calls are TRBV12-3 or TRBV12-4 and TRBJ1-6; TRBD1 is a possible D gene (5 bases). V was cut by 1 base and J by 3 bases, with 10 bases left in between. The CDR3 loop spans 16 amino acids. The CDR3 protein is CASSLVGDLYNSPLHF. CDR3 DNA sequence: TGTGCCAGCAGTTTAGTAGGGGATCTCTATAATTCACCCCTCCACTTT.

This clonotype was seen more than once but under ten times. This rearrangement joins TRBV4-3 to TRBJ2-2, with 10 bases fitting TRBD1. In germline, CDR1 is LGHNA, CDR2 YSLEER. V lost 3 bases to trimming and J lost 4 bases; unmatched junction nucleotides: 8. This CDR3 spans 17 amino acids. This CDR3 is CASSHSRDRGFTGELFF. The CDR3 nucleotides read TGCGCCAGCAGCCATTCCCGGGACAGGGGATTCACCGGGGAGCTGTTTTTT.

This clonotype was recorded many times. This CDR3 is CASSQEGLAGINEQFF. Here the CDR3 DNA reads TGTGCCAGCAGCCAAGAAGGGCTAGCGGGGATCAATGAGCAGTTCTTC. V gene TRBV4-2 combines with J gene TRBJ2-1; TRBD2 matches at 9 bases. Trimming cost V 0 bases and J 6 bases; bases outside gene matches: 6. The CDR3 consists of 16 residues. In germline, CDR1 is LGHNA, CDR2 YNFKEQ.

V is TRBV29-1 and J is TRBJ1-2, with 9 nucleotides matching TRBD1. The CDR3 is 16 amino acids. Germline lookup yields CDR1 SQVTM and CDR2 ANQGSEA. Trimming at V came to 6 bases and at J to 6 bases, leaving 17 bases not matched to a gene. This chain's CDR3 is CSVVPGQGAAVHGYTF. The CDR3 DNA reads as TGCAGCGTCGTACCGGGACAGGGAGCCGCAGTACATGGCTACACCTTC. Full variable domain (remainder filled in from reference TRBV29-1 and TRBJ1-2): SAVISQKPSRDICQRGTSLTIQCQVDSQVTMMFWYRQQPGQSLTLIATANQGSEATYESGFVIDKFPISRPNLTFSTLTVSNMSPEDSSIYLCSVVPGQGAAVHGYTFGSGTRLTVV.

The rearrangement uses TRBV29-1 and TRBJ1-4, with D hard to call. The germline V gene has CDR1 SQVTM and CDR2 ANQGSEA. CDR3 length: 11 amino acids. V was shortened by 5 bases and J by 4 bases, with 5 bases between the two germline ends. CDR3 loop: CSVLGNEKLFF. CDR3 sequence (DNA): TGCAGCGTTCTAGGTAATGAAAAACTGTTTTTT. The whole variable domain, remainder taken from reference TRBV29-1 and TRBJ1-4, is SAVISQKPSRDICQRGTSLTIQCQVDSQVTMMFWYRQQPGQSLTLIATANQGSEATYESGFVIDKFPISRPNLTFSTLTVSNMSPEDSSIYLCSVLGNEKLFFGSGTQLSVL.

The chain employs TRBV5-1 and TRBJ1-6, with D possibly TRBD1 on 6 matching bases. Germline CDR1 and CDR2: SGHRS and YFSETQ. Trimming pared 3 bases from V and 8 bases from J, leaving 12 bases between. This CDR3 contains 14 residues. The CDR3 reads CASSSRQVDSPLHF. CDR3 nucleotides: TGCGCCAGCAGCTCGCGACAGGTTGATTCACCCCTCCACTTT. Filled out from reference TRBV5-1 and TRBJ1-6, the complete variable domain reads KAGVTQTPRYLIKTRGQQVTLSCSPISGHRSVSWYQQTPGQGLQFLFEYFSETQRNKGNFPGRFSGRQFSNSRSEMNVSTLELGDSALYLCASSSRQVDSPLHFGNGTRLTVT.

V usage is TRBV9 and J usage is TRBJ2-7, with a weak D call TRBD2 (5 bases). Germline values: CDR1 SGDLS, CDR2 YYNGEE. The CDR3 sequence is 14 residues long. V lost 1 base and J 1 base, leaving 9 bases between the germline ends. This chain's CDR3 is CASSVNGGSYEQYF. In nucleotides, the CDR3 is TGTGCCAGCAGCGTAAACGGCGGGTCCTACGAGCAGTACTTC.

The chain uses TRBV18 and TRBJ2-1; 13 nucleotides align to TRBD2. Trimming at V came to 0 bases and at J to 9 bases, leaving 8 bases not matched to a gene. This CDR3 spans 17 amino acids. Germline V gives CDR1 KGHSH, CDR2 LQKENI. The chain's CDR3 is CASSPPGLAGLGGEQFF. The CDR3 coding sequence is TGTGCCAGCTCACCACCGGGACTAGCGGGGCTTGGGGGTGAGCAGTTCTTC.

This clonotype was detected ten times or more. The gene calls are TRBV29-1 and TRBJ1-1; D is undetermined. Looked up from germline, CDR1 is SQVTM and CDR2 is ANQGSEA. Trimming pared 0 bases from V and 0 bases from J, leaving 14 bases between. This CDR3 is built from 16 residues. CDR3 residues: CSVEDRGSYMNTEAFF. The CDR3 coding sequence is TGCAGCGTTGAAGATCGTGGCAGTTACATGAACACTGAAGCTTTCTTT. The entire variable domain, with the rest obtained from reference TRBV29-1 and TRBJ1-1, is as follows: SAVISQKPSRDICQRGTSLTIQCQVDSQVTMMFWYRQQPGQSLTLIATANQGSEATYESGFVIDKFPISRPNLTFSTLTVSNMSPEDSSIYLCSVEDRGSYMNTEAFFGQGTRLTVV.

This clonotype was detected a few times. The chain uses TRBV6-2 or TRBV6-3 and TRBJ1-2, with D perhaps matching TRBD1 (6 bases). Looked up from germline, CDR1 is MNHEY and CDR2 is SVGEGT. V was shortened by 7 bases and J by 4 bases, with 16 bases between the two germline ends. This CDR3 region has 14 residues. As DNA, the CDR3 is TGTGCCAGCAACTACCCCGGACAGTCCTATGGCTACACCTTC. Encoded protein: CASNYPGQSYGYTF.

This clonotype has more than one count but fewer than ten. The J gene is TRBJ1-1, the V gene TRBV9; D remains ambiguous. Deletions cut 4 bases from V and 10 bases from J, with 23 bases between. Germline V lookup: CDR1 SGDLS, CDR2 YYNGEE. This CDR3 is built from 15 residues. As DNA, the CDR3 is TGTGCCAGCAGCACCCGAGAGACCAACCCAGTAGGAGCTTTCTTT. It encodes CASSTRETNPVGAFF.

The gene calls are TRBV7-2 and TRBJ1-2, with D perhaps matching TRBD1 (5 bases). CDR3 length: 15 amino acids. Trimming cost V 5 bases and J 4 bases, with 17 bases left between them. Per germline, CDR1 SGHTA and CDR2 FQGNSA. The CDR3 reads CASSLRQPRSYGYTF. The CDR3 region has the DNA TGTGCCAGCAGCCTCCGACAGCCTCGCTCCTATGGCTACACCTTC.

The chain couples TRBV7-9 to TRBJ2-1; the match to TRBD1 covers 8 bases. CDR3 length: 14 residues. Germline trimming cut 6 bases from V and 8 bases from J; bases unmatched to any gene: 9. From germline, CDR1 is SEHNR and CDR2 FQNEAQ (reference sequence). The CDR3 loop is CASRTKTGADEQFF. CDR3 DNA sequence: TGTGCCAGCAGGACAAAGACAGGGGCGGATGAGCAGTTCTTC.

The rearrangement links TRBV29-1 to TRBJ1-2; D is uncertain. Deletions cut 4 bases from V and 4 bases from J, with 10 bases between. The CDR3 consists of 12 residues. The V gene's germline CDR1 is SQVTM and CDR2 ANQGSEA. The CDR3 DNA reads as TGCAGCGTTGCGGCAGGAACCTATGGCTACACCTTC. Encoded protein: CSVAAGTYGYTF.

This clonotype was recorded a few times. The chain is built from TRBV6-5 and TRBJ1-1, with D possibly TRBD1 on 6 matching bases. This CDR3 spans 13 amino acids. The germline CDR1 and CDR2 sequences are MNHEY and SVGAGI. The V end was cut by 6 bases, the J end by 7 bases, with 15 bases between. The CDR3 sequence is CASRQDRRGEAFF. Written as DNA, the CDR3 is TGTGCCAGCAGACAAGACAGGAGGGGTGAAGCTTTCTTT.

V usage is TRBV14 and J usage is TRBJ2-3, with a possible D match to TRBD2 (6 bases). Germline V lookup: CDR1 SGHDN, CDR2 FVKESK. V lost 4 bases, J lost 0 bases, and 11 bases lay in between. The CDR3 totals 15 residues. CDR3 nucleotide sequence: TGTGCCAGCAGCCGAGGGACTGCTAGCACAGATACGCAGTATTTT. Its protein product is CASSRGTASTDTQYF.

This clonotype turned up a few times. This chain joins TRBV9 and TRBJ2-5; 7 positions match TRBD1. Losses at the gene ends were 4 bases for V and 4 bases for J; bases not matched to a gene: 13. The CDR3 runs to 16 residues. CDR1 is SGDLS and CDR2 is YYNGEE in the germline V gene. This CDR3 reads CASSPSGVAGGETQYF. CDR3 DNA sequence: TGTGCCAGCAGCCCTTCAGGGGTGGCAGGGGGAGAGACCCAGTACTTC.

The J gene is TRBJ2-2, the V gene TRBV4-3; no clear D gene. The germline V gene encodes CDR1 LGHNA and CDR2 YSLEER. Trimming left V 1 base short and J 7 bases short, with 7 bases between. This CDR3 contains 13 residues. For the CDR3, the DNA is TGCGCCAGCAGCCAAGGATTGATCGGGGAGCTGTTTTTT. Its translation is CASSQGLIGELFF.

This rearrangement joins TRBV4-2 to TRBJ1-2; a possible D gene is TRBD1 (5 bases). Germline values: CDR1 LGHNA, CDR2 YNFKEQ. V lost 0 bases, J lost 7 bases, and 9 bases lay in between. CDR3 length: 13 amino acids. CDR3 residues: CASSQERQSGYTF. DNA for the CDR3: TGTGCCAGCAGCCAAGAACGACAGAGTGGCTACACCTTC.

There are a few counts of this clonotype. The chain is built from TRBV15 and TRBJ1-6; D is possibly TRBD1 (6 bases). CDR1 LNHNV and CDR2 YYDKDF come from the germline V gene (reference sequence). V was trimmed by 3 bases and J by 6 bases, leaving 12 bases between them. The CDR3 runs 15 residues. CDR3 DNA: TGTGCCACCAGCAGGGATGGACAGATTAATTCACCCCTCCACTTT. Translation: CATSRDGQINSPLHF.

J is TRBJ1-1 and V is TRBV29-1; D is uncertain. There are 10 residues in the CDR3. Germline V lookup: CDR1 SQVTM, CDR2 ANQGSEA. Between the trimmed V and J ends, which lost 4 bases and 6 bases, there was a span of 6 bases. CDR3 sequence: CSVGVPEAFF. The CDR3 DNA is TGCAGCGTTGGCGTCCCTGAAGCTTTCTTT.

The sample holds a few counts of this clonotype. The gene calls are TRBV12-3 or TRBV12-4 and TRBJ1-1; the match to TRBD1 covers 9 bases. V trimming: 10 bases; J trimming: 5 bases; junction bases outside the gene matches: 14. CDR3 size: 15 residues. Here the CDR3 reads CAINEMGQGWTEAFF. The CDR3 coding sequence is TGTGCCATCAATGAAATGGGACAGGGATGGACTGAAGCTTTCTTT.

This clonotype turned up a few times. The V gene is TRBV9, the J gene TRBJ1-1; a weak D match, TRBD1 (6 bases). The CDR3 sequence is 15 residues long. Trimming took off 0 bases at V and 7 bases at J, with 16 bases between the two ends. Germline lookup yields CDR1 SGDLS and CDR2 YYNGEE. CDR3 coding DNA: TGTGCCAGCAGCGTAGGATCAGGGGATAGGAATGAAGCTTTCTTT. Its translation: CASSVGSGDRNEAFF.